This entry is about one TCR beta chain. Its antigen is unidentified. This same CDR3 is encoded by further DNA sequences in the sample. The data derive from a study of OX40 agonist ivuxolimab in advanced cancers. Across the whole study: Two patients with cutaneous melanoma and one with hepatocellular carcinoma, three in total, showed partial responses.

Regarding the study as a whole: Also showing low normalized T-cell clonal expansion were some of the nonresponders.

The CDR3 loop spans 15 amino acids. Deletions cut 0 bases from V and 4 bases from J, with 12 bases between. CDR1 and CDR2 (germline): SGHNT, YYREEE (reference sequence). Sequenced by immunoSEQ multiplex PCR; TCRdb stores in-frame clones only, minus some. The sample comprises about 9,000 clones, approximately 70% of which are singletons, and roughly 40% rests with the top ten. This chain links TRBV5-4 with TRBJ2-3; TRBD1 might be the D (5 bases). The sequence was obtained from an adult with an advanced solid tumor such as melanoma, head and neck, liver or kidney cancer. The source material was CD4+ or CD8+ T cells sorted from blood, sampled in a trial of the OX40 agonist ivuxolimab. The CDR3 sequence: CASSLGQGSADTQYF. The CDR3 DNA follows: TGTGCCAGCAGCTTGGGGCAGGGATCGGCAGATACGCAGTATTTT.